Given below is one T cell receptor beta chain in context. Its recognized antigen is unknown. No qualities accompany the bases; no much larger clone lies one base away. Amplification of TCR beta CDR3 regions was carried out from RNA transcripts. For the first round of RT-PCR on the TCR CDR3, the HTBI primer set was used together with the Qiagen OneStep RT-PCR kit. The libraries were constructed in a second round of multiplex PCR and then size-selected and purified. Libraries were sequenced paired-end with 100 bp reads on an Illumina HiSeq2000. In the original analysis: Raw data were processed with SOAPnuke, discarding reads with adapters, uncalled bases, mean Phred below 15, or no exact constant-primer or identifier match. High-quality paired reads were merged with COPE v1.2.5, and unique nucleotide sequences were defined as clonotypes. MiTCR v1.1 was used to align the clonotypes against IMGT TRBV, TRBD and TRBJ reference segments. The analysis was restricted to V-J combinations with a frequency above 0.0001, which together covered approximately 99% of the repertoires. A TCS score was defined as the ratio between F50 (clonal expansion) and ExV (chaos), using BLOSUM62-based TCRdist between CDR3 peptides within each V-J. Welch's t-statistics and random forest reduced several hundred V-J features to some 14, which were used in a naive Bayes classifier (R e1071). TCRdb cleaned the public reads at Q25 with fastp, built clones with MiXCR and kept in-frame beta chains. Records with the same CDR3 protein are collapsed into one entry carrying the most frequent genes and DNA. The V and J calls and clone size come from TCRdb's table, not from the authors' own analysis. This sample has some 720,000 distinct CDR3 sequences in its table, and roughly 15% of those were observed once. The ten largest clonotypes hold around 7.7% of the sample.

Graves' hyperthyroidism was defined as stable when no progression to ophthalmopathy occurred over 18 months of follow-up. Hyperthyroidism patients were aged 18 to 65 years and newly diagnosed, with disease duration of less than 2 months. Exclusion was applied to patients with uncontrolled infections, other autoimmune diseases, pregnancy or lactation. Diagnoses were based on clinical symptoms, serum thyroxine and TRAb, thyroid ultrasound and orbital computed tomography. PBMCs were separated from over 9 ml of fresh peripheral blood using Ficoll-Paque density gradient centrifugation. Total RNA was extracted with Trizol reagent, and quality was checked on an Agilent 2100 Bioanalyzer. These data come from a study of T cells in Graves' hyperthyroidism and ophthalmopathy (dated by TCRdb to 2018 to 2020). Regarding the study in general: Peripheral blood was sampled at the time of initial diagnosis, prior to any treatment. A discovery cohort of roughly 100 patients, roughly 40 with Graves' ophthalmopathy and approximately 55 with stable Graves' hyperthyroidism, was used to find distinguishing TCR V-J signatures. The 100 or so discovery patients were divided at random into training and test sets in a 7:3 ratio. The study also compared thyroid tissue and blood T-cell repertoires from 5 to 7 Graves' hyperthyroidism patients. After blood sampling, hyperthyroidism patients were treated with methimazole at a starting dose of 30 mg daily, and ophthalmopathy patients were treated with high-dose intravenous methylprednisolone. Whether ophthalmopathy could be predicted prospectively was tested in an independent validation cohort made up of about 18 hyperthyroidism patients plus 17 patients who later progressed to ophthalmopathy. According to the paper, TCR Vbeta CDR3 sequencing was carried out on 135 peripheral blood samples, which came from fewer than 50 ophthalmopathy, about 75 hyperthyroidism and roughly 17 progressor patients.

The full study reports these points: Sample size was not statistically predetermined, and investigators were not blinded to group allocation. In validation, progression to ophthalmopathy was predicted by the model with approximately 67% sensitivity and around 76% specificity, a median of about 6.8 months before onset. In cross-validation, a model built on a 13 V-J signature told ophthalmopathy apart from stable hyperthyroidism with approximately 90% sensitivity and about 81% specificity, and in testing the same model reached 80%/75%. Most expanded thyroid clonotypes (frequency above 0.001) were also found in blood, which suggests that blood repertoires may mirror thyroid immune responses.

Unmatched junction bases come to 10, with V trimmed by 6 bases and J by 5 bases. The CDR3 sequence holds 14 residues, the cysteine and phenylalanine included. The read is trimmed to its CDR3 DNA, 42 bases read in frame from base 1. Reading the germline V gene (reference sequence) gives CDR1 DFQATT and CDR2 SNEGSKA. The sequence is built from TRBV20-1 and TRBJ1-2; 9 central bases correspond to TRBD1. Sequencing was performed on blood. The origin of this receptor is a young man with Graves' hyperthyroidism. In nucleotides, the sequence is TGCAGTGCCCATACCCGGGACAGGGCTTATGGCTACACCTTC. It encodes CSAHTRDRAYGYTF.